The rows below give T cell receptor beta chains drawn from one sample of a study of cytomegalovirus exposure and HLA in healthy donors. Profiling relied on immunoSEQ multiplex PCR, and the TCRdb table lists in-frame clones only, not all of them. Among roughly 140,000 clones listed, more than 75% were seen once. Material for sequencing was PBMCs. Receptor source: a female donor in good health and CMV-seronegative. Both conserved end residues are part of each CDR3. Each record gives: V gene, clone size, D gene, J gene, CDR3 protein, CDR3 DNA. The D gene is left open where the match is weak. Size is omitted from some rows. Given values are once, few, many or a class for expanded clones.

TRBV11-2	.	.	TRBJ1-5	CASSAQGSNQPQHF	TGTGCCAGCAGCGCGCAGGGAAGCAATCAGCCCCAGCATTTT
TRBV28	once	.	TRBJ2-1	CASGTYAYNEQFF	TGTGCCAGCGGGACTTACGCCTACAATGAGCAGTTCTTC
TRBV30	.	.	TRBJ2-7	CAWSLQGLAYEQYF	TGTGCCTGGAGTCTTCAAGGACTCGCCTACGAGCAGTACTTC
TRBV4-3	.	.	TRBJ1-1	CASSQVATNTEAFF	TGCGCCAGCAGCCAAGTAGCCACGAACACTGAAGCTTTCTTT
TRBV28	.	TRBD1	TRBJ2-2	CASVKMGTGITGELFF	TGTGCCAGCGTCAAAATGGGGACAGGGATCACCGGGGAGCTGTTTTTT
TRBV7-9	.	TRBD1	TRBJ1-5	CASSPQGAGNQPQHF	TGTGCCAGCAGCCCACAGGGGGCAGGCAATCAGCCCCAGCATTTT
TRBV2	.	.	TRBJ2-5	CASSEDSPETQYF	TGTGCCAGCAGTGAGGACAGCCCAGAGACCCAGTACTTC
TRBV5-4	.	TRBD1	TRBJ1-1	CASSWKTGHGNTEAFF	TGTGCCAGCAGCTGGAAGACAGGGCACGGGAACACTGAAGCTTTCTTT
TRBV4-3	.	.	TRBJ1-2	CASSQEGQQYGYTF	TGCGCCAGCAGCCAAGAAGGACAGCAGTATGGCTACACCTTC
TRBV10-3	.	TRBD1	TRBJ1-2	CAITGTAYGYPF	TGTGCCATCACTGGGACAGCCTATGGCTACCCCTTC
TRBV15	.	TRBD1	TRBJ2-7	CATSSEPGQGVYEQYF	TGTGCCACCAGCAGCGAACCGGGACAGGGGGTATACGAGCAGTACTTC
TRBV30	.	.	TRBJ1-1	CACGEGAFF	TGTGCCTGCGGGGAGGGTGCTTTCTTT
TRBV30	.	TRBD1	TRBJ1-2	CAWSPRQGANYGYTF	TGTGCCTGGAGTCCGAGACAGGGGGCGAACTATGGCTACACCTTC
TRBV5-1	.	TRBD1	TRBJ2-3	CASSPGRGTGILSTDTQYF	TGCGCCAGCAGCCCCGGTAGGGGGACAGGGATTCTTAGCACAGATACGCAGTATTTT
TRBV6-6	.	.	TRBJ2-1	CASSTAGRYEQFF	TGTGCCAGCAGTACCGCGGGGAGGTATGAGCAGTTCTTC
TRBV28	.	.	TRBJ2-5	CASSLNPRRGTQYF	TGTGCCAGCAGTTTAAACCCCCGGCGGGGGACCCAGTACTTC
TRBV21-1	.	.	TRBJ2-7	CASSRGDEQYF	TGTGCCAGCAGCAGAGGTGACGAGCAGTACTTC
TRBV2	few	.	TRBJ2-7	CASKGRGSYEQYF	TGTGCCTCCAAGGGCCGGGGATCCTACGAGCAGTACTTC
TRBV30	.	TRBD1	TRBJ2-5	CAWSVPTGGWETQYF	TGTGCCTGGAGTGTCCCGACAGGGGGATGGGAGACCCAGTACTTC
TRBV6-1	few	TRBD1	TRBJ1-2	CASSEAGDRVNYGYTF	TGTGCCAGCAGTGAAGCAGGGGACAGGGTGAACTATGGCTACACCTTC
TRBV6-1	.	TRBD2	TRBJ2-7	CASSGGGSNYEQYF	TGTGCCAGCAGTGGGGGCGGGAGTAACTACGAGCAGTACTTC
TRBV28	.	.	TRBJ1-3	CASTTGISGNTIYF	TGTGCCAGCACCACAGGTATCTCTGGAAACACCATATATTTT